A single sample is the source of the 17 T cell receptor beta chains below, sequenced in a study of T-cell memory formation after mild COVID-19. TCRdb re-derived calls from the 5' RACE reads in MiXCR, one entry per CDR3 protein. The sample shows hundreds of thousands of distinct CDR3 sequences, approximately 8% of them seen only once. Sample: PBMCs or a T cell subset sorted from them (not recorded which). Receptors were obtained from a man in his late teens or twenties who had mild COVID-19 (a few samples of this study predate the infection). Cell type and time point are not known.

The chain couples TRBV5-1 to TRBJ2-3; 8 bases agree with TRBD2. Trimming removed 4 bases from V and 2 bases from J; junction bases left unmatched: 9. The germline CDR1 and CDR2 sequences are SGHRS and YFSETQ. The CDR3 covers 16 residues. DNA of the CDR3: TGCGCCAGCAGCCCCCTTGCAGCGGGGGCCACAGATACGCAGTATTTT. This sequence encodes CASSPLAAGATDTQYF. The variable domain in full, completed from reference TRBV5-1 and TRBJ2-3, reads KAGVTQTPRYLIKTRGQQVTLSCSPISGHRSVSWYQQTPGQGLQFLFEYFSETQRNKGNFPGRFSGRQFSNSRSEMNVSTLELGDSALYLCASSPLAAGATDTQYFGPGTRLTVL.

This clonotype was found many times. The J gene is TRBJ2-5, the V gene TRBV7-3, with a weak D call TRBD1 (5 bases). This CDR3 region has 15 residues. Germline CDR1 reads SGHTA; CDR2 reads FQGTGA. V gave up 2 bases and J gave up 2 bases, with 12 bases separating them. The CDR3 protein is CASSLGAGNQETQYF. The CDR3 DNA reads TGTGCCAGCAGCTTAGGGGCAGGGAATCAAGAGACCCAGTACTTC.

This clonotype has more than one count but fewer than ten. The V gene is TRBV7-6, the J gene TRBJ2-3; 8 bases are shared with TRBD1. Trimming took 5 bases from V and 1 from J; bases not matched to a gene: 5. The CDR3 totals 15 residues. CDR1 is SGHVS and CDR2 is FNYEAQ in the germline V gene. CDR3: CASSAGQGGTDTQYF. Written as DNA, the CDR3 is TGTGCCAGCAGCGCTGGACAGGGCGGCACAGATACGCAGTATTTT.

This chain uses TRBV24-1 with TRBJ1-2; no clear D. Trimming left V 6 bases short and J 2 bases short, with 12 bases between. Germline V gene sequence: CDR1 KGHDR, CDR2 SFDVKD. The CDR3 loop spans 14 amino acids. CDR3 amino acids: CATSPQPPNYGYTF. CDR3 coding DNA: TGTGCCACCAGTCCCCAGCCACCGAACTATGGCTACACCTTC.

A few counts support this clonotype. This sequence joins TRBV27 and TRBJ1-2, with a weak D call TRBD1 (6 bases). V was pared by 5 bases and J by 8 bases, with 18 bases between. The germline V gene encodes CDR1 MNHEY and CDR2 SMNVEV (reference sequence). This CDR3 comprises 14 residues. In nucleotides, the CDR3 is TGTGCCAGCAGTGCCACGGGTGCAGGGGAAGGCTACACCTTC. As protein: CASSATGAGEGYTF.

The chain links TRBV27 to TRBJ2-1; TRBD2 matches 8 bases. CDR1 is MNHEY, CDR2 SMNVEV, per germline (reference sequence). The CDR3 extends over 14 amino acids. V dropped 5 bases and J dropped 9; count of bases not matched to a gene: 9. The CDR3 DNA reads as TGTGCCAGCAGTCATTATAGCGCGGGGGGTGAGCAGTTCTTC. Translated: CASSHYSAGGEQFF.

In its sample, this clonotype was seen a few times. V usage is TRBV3-1 and J usage is TRBJ2-4; tentative D call: TRBD1 (6 bases). Trimming cost V 1 base and J 12 bases, with 10 bases left between them. The CDR3 consists of 12 residues. CDR1 LGHDT and CDR2 YNNKEL come from the germline V gene (reference sequence). CDR3 in DNA: TGTGCCAGCAGCCAAGTTAACAGGGATCAGTACTTC. This translates into CASSQVNRDQYF.

The chain combines TRBV5-4 with TRBJ2-5; 11 nucleotides match TRBD1. V was clipped by 3 bases and J by 5 bases; unmatched bases: 6. CDR1 SGHNT and CDR2 YYREEE come from the germline V gene (reference sequence). This CDR3 is built from 15 residues. This CDR3 is CASSSGQGVGETQYF. In nucleotides, the CDR3 is TGTGCCAGCAGCTCGGGACAGGGGGTGGGTGAGACCCAGTACTTC.

Many counts were recorded for this clonotype. The genes are TRBV12-3 or TRBV12-4 and TRBJ2-3; tentative D call: TRBD1 (6 bases). Trimming removed 5 bases at V and 4 bases at J, with 10 bases between. There are 13 residues in the CDR3. The DNA for the CDR3 is TGTGCCAGCAGTCGCGACAGGTCAGATACGCAGTATTTT. Protein product: CASSRDRSDTQYF.

The chain joins TRBV4-1 to TRBJ1-2; no clear D gene. V was shortened by 1 base and J by 5 bases, with 14 bases between the two germline ends. Germline assignment: CDR1 MGHRA and CDR2 YSYEKL. The CDR3 runs 15 residues. In nucleotides, the CDR3 is TGCGCCAGCAGCCAAGGTTACAGCGTAGGGTATGGCTACACCTTC. It translates to CASSQGYSVGYGYTF.

The chain links TRBV20-1 to TRBJ2-5; tentative D call: TRBD1 (6 bases). The V end was cut by 5 bases, the J end by 2 bases, with 21 bases between. Germline lookup yields CDR1 DFQATT and CDR2 SNEGSKA (reference sequence). This CDR3 has 16 residues. The CDR3 sequence is CSAAQARGVGQETQYF. In DNA form, the CDR3 reads TGCAGTGCTGCTCAAGCCAGGGGTGTGGGACAAGAGACCCAGTACTTC.

The chain combines TRBV20-1 with TRBJ2-1, with 7 bases fitting TRBD2. The trim removed 5 bases at V and 10 bases at J, leaving 11 bases unmatched. Germline CDR1 reads DFQATT; CDR2 reads SNEGSKA (reference sequence). The CDR3 totals 13 residues. The CDR3 bases are TGCAGTGCTGGAAGACACGGGACTACGGAGCAGTTCTTC. It encodes CSAGRHGTTEQFF.

This clonotype was detected only a few times. The chain is built from TRBV5-6 and TRBJ2-1, with D possibly matching TRBD1 (5 bases). V was shortened by 1 base and J by 7 bases, with 15 bases between the two germline ends. This CDR3 has 15 amino acids. The germline V gene has CDR1 SGHDT and CDR2 YYEEEE. The CDR3 DNA reads as TGTGCCAGCAGCTTGTTTGAAGGGGTGACGAATGAGCAGTTCTTC. Its translation: CASSLFEGVTNEQFF.

This chain joins TRBV11-2 and TRBJ2-3; TRBD2 agrees at 9 bases. The CDR3 is 15 amino acids. V lost 5 bases to trimming and J lost 4 bases; unmatched junction nucleotides: 7. Germline V gene data show CDR1 as SGHAT and CDR2 as FQNNGV. The CDR3 DNA follows: TGTGCCAGCAGCGCAGGCGGGGGGGCCGCAGATACGCAGTATTTT. This translates into CASSAGGGAADTQYF.

In its sample, this clonotype was seen a few times. This chain connects TRBV4-2 to TRBJ2-2; either TRBD1 or TRBD2 may fit D (5 bases each). Germline loops: CDR1 LGHNA, CDR2 YNFKEQ. The CDR3 is made up of 18 amino acids. Deletions cut 4 bases from V and 4 bases from J, with 22 bases between. The CDR3 protein is CASSLSVRDALGTGELFF. The DNA of the CDR3 is TGTGCCAGCAGCCTTTCCGTCCGGGACGCACTGGGCACCGGGGAGCTGTTTTTT.

This clonotype has just a few counts. This sequence joins TRBV7-3 and TRBJ2-1; D is unclear. CDR1 SGHTA and CDR2 FQGTGA come from the germline V gene. The ends were cut back, 5 bases at V and 5 bases at J, with 10 bases in the middle. The length of the CDR3 is 13 residues. DNA for the CDR3: TGTGCCAGCAGCCCCGCACCAGACAATGAGCAGTTCTTC. Its protein product is CASSPAPDNEQFF.

This clonotype was seen a handful of times. V usage is TRBV20-1 and J usage is TRBJ2-1; D may be TRBD2 (6 bases). There are 14 residues in the CDR3. Germline values: CDR1 DFQATT, CDR2 SNEGSKA (reference sequence). With 6 bases removed from V and 0 bases from J, the gap between germline ends came to 12 bases. The CDR3 protein is CSASRGISYNEQFF. The CDR3 nucleotides are TGCAGTGCAAGCCGGGGGATCTCCTACAATGAGCAGTTCTTC.